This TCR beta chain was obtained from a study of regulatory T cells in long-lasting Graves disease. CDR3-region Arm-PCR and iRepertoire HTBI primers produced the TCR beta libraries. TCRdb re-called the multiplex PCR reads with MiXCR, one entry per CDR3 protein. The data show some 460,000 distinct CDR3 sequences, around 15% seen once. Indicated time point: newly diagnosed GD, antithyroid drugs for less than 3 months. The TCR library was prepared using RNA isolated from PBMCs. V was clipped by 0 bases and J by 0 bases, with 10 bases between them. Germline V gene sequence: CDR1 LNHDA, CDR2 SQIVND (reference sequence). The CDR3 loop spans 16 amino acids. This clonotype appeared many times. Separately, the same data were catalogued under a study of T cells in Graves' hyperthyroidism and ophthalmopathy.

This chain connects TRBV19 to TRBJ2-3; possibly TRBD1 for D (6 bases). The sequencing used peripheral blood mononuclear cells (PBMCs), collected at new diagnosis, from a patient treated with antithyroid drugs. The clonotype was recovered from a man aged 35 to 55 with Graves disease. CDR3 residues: CASSIEGQSSTDTQYF. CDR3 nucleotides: TGTGCCAGTAGTATAGAGGGACAATCTAGCACAGATACGCAGTATTTT.